This TCR beta chain is from a study of T cell changes during pregnancy in multiple sclerosis. The CDR3 extends over 16 amino acids. Trimming cost V 5 bases and J 3 bases; bases outside gene matches: 11. Germline CDR1 SGHAT, CDR2 FQNNGV. Assay: immunoSEQ multiplex PCR; the TCRdb copy retains only in-frame clones and omits some. The table records about 22,000 clones, approximately 90% of them present only once. The starting material was CD4+ T cells from peripheral blood mononuclear cells, obtained after pregnancy. This receptor was taken from a female donor in good health, enrolled as a control in a pregnancy study. V and J are TRBV11-2 and TRBJ2-7, with TRBD2 matching 9 bases. CDR3 loop: CASSPLIRTSDYEQYF. The CDR3 DNA follows: TGTGCCAGCAGCCCCCTTATAAGGACTAGCGACTACGAGCAGTACTTC.